What follows describes a single T cell receptor beta chain. Antigen specificity is unknown. The time point denotes: week 11, during vaccination. The study gave 300 ug of mutant IDH1 20-mer peptide per vaccine dose, with topical imiquimod. Only in-frame clones appear in the TCRdb table, and some are missing; sequencing was by immunoSEQ multiplex PCR. The profile shows around 130,000 clones, around 80% of them singletons. These data originate in a study of a mutant IDH1 vaccine in newly diagnosed glioma. Study at large: During weeks 1, 3, 5, 7, 11, 15, 19 and 23, patients received eight vaccinations. Vaccination began 4-6 weeks post radiotherapy alone, or with temozolomide cycles. Patients arrived already treated with radiotherapy, temozolomide, or both, most having had both. Study-wide findings and caveats: Across multiple MHC alleles, 93.3% of patients had vaccine-induced responses.

V shed 5 bases and J 0 bases; nucleotides not matched to a gene: 15. In germline, CDR1 is SNHLY, CDR2 FYNNEI. The CDR3 spans 18 residues. The V and J genes are TRBV2 and TRBJ2-5, with 7 bases aligning to TRBD1. This sequence was found in a man in his forties with glioma. Sample: PBMCs, taken from a glioma patient whose treatment included an IDH1 peptide vaccine. In DNA, the CDR3 is TGTGCCAGCAGTCCAGGGGGTCCAGGGAATTTCTACCAAGAGACCCAGTACTTC. It yields the protein CASSPGGPGNFYQETQYF.